The 17 T cell receptor beta chains reported below all come from one sample, sequenced in a study of tumor-infiltrating lymphocytes in primary liver carcinoma. The authors took blood RNA from unsorted whole blood and also extracted germline DNA. TCR beta cDNA came from about 500 ng total RNA, primed with a constant-region primer. Three rounds of nested multiplex PCR with slightly modified ARM-PCR produced TCR beta libraries. For about 11 cycles apiece, the opening two PCR rounds ran with TRBV1-TRBV30 forward primers and a C-beta reverse primer. TCRdb re-called the multiplex PCR reads through MiXCR, storing one row per CDR3 protein. In the table there are 250,000 to 400,000 distinct CDR3 sequences, 55% to 65% of which are singletons. The sequencing sample was made of peripheral blood. These receptors were taken from a man aged 35 to 55 with primary liver carcinoma and hepatitis B virus infection.

The table lists this clonotype with a few counts. The rearrangement uses TRBV30 and TRBJ2-3; 14 bases map to TRBD2. The trim removed 5 bases at V and 6 bases at J, leaving 7 bases unmatched. Looked up from germline, CDR1 is GTSNPN and CDR2 is SVGIG (reference sequence). The CDR3 length is 15 residues. The DNA for the CDR3 is TGTGCCTGGGGGGTGACTAGCGGGAGGGCGGATACGCAGTATTTT. It codes for CAWGVTSGRADTQYF.

This clonotype turned up a few times. V and J are TRBV5-4 and TRBJ2-7; no definite D call. This CDR3 region has 15 residues. V lost 0 bases, J lost 0 bases, and 10 bases lay in between. Germline values: CDR1 SGHNT, CDR2 YYREEE (reference sequence). DNA for the CDR3: TGTGCCAGCAGCTTGGTCGGTCCCATCTCCTACGAGCAGTACTTC. Its translation: CASSLVGPISYEQYF.

This clonotype turned up a few times. The chain employs TRBV25-1 and TRBJ2-5; maybe TRBD2 (5 bases). The CDR3 sequence is 13 residues long. V was cut by 1 base and J by 4 bases, with 7 bases left in between. CDR1 and CDR2 (germline): MGHDK, SYGVNS. CDR3 sequence reads: CASSEFGVETQYF. Written as DNA, the CDR3 is TGTGCCAGCAGTGAATTCGGGGTAGAGACCCAGTACTTC.

The chain has TRBV30 and TRBJ1-2; a weak D match, TRBD1 (5 bases). CDR3 length: 13 residues. V was pared by 2 bases and J by 4 bases, with 11 bases between. CDR1 and CDR2 (germline): GTSNPN, SVGIG (reference sequence). Here the CDR3 DNA reads TGTGCCTGGAGTACCACAGGCGTCTATGGCTACACCTTC. This codes for CAWSTTGVYGYTF.

The CDR3 loop is CASSSNSGTSGSFLHEQYF. The CDR3 coding sequence is TGTGCCAGCAGCTCGAATTCGGGGACTAGCGGGTCCTTCCTCCACGAGCAGTACTTC. The chain uses TRBV11-2 and TRBJ2-7, with 12 bases matching TRBD2. V was clipped by 4 bases and J by 5 bases; unmatched bases: 18. The CDR3 spans 19 residues. Germline CDR1 SGHAT, CDR2 FQNNGV. Full variable domain (remainder filled in from reference TRBV11-2 and TRBJ2-7): EAGVAQSPRYKIIEKRQSVAFWCNPISGHATLYWYQQILGQGPKLLIQFQNNGVVDDSQLPKDRFSAERLKGVDSTLKIQPAKLEDSAVYLCASSSNSGTSGSFLHEQYFGPGTRLTVT.

This clonotype was counted many times. This chain uses TRBV10-1 with TRBJ2-1, with TRBD2 matching 8 bases. The germline V gene encodes CDR1 WNHNN and CDR2 SYGVQD (reference sequence). This CDR3 is built from 15 residues. Trimming cost V 2 bases and J 9 bases; bases outside gene matches: 9. The CDR3 nucleotides read TGCGCCAGCAGTGAGCGAGCGGGAGTTTCCCCTGAGCAGTTCTTC. It encodes CASSERAGVSPEQFF.

As to this clonotype: A read error may produce the germline difference seen at one junction end. This chain links TRBV4-1 with TRBJ1-6; D might be TRBD1 (5 bases). Germline V lookup: CDR1 MGHRA, CDR2 YSYEKL. This CDR3 has 15 amino acids. CDR3 amino acids: CVSSQDSSAGKPLHF. In nucleotides, the CDR3 is TGCGTCAGCAGCCAAGATTCTTCGGCAGGGAAACCCCTCCACTTT.

This clonotype was found once. The chain links TRBV6-6 to TRBJ1-2, with D unclear. Germline assignment: CDR1 MNHNY and CDR2 SVGAGI (reference sequence). The CDR3 contains 13 residues. Trimming cost V 2 bases and J 6 bases, with 10 bases left between them. This chain's CDR3 is CASSYNQVDGYTF. The CDR3 DNA reads as TGTGCCAGCAGTTACAACCAGGTCGATGGCTACACCTTC.

This clonotype was counted ten times or more. This chain links TRBV6-6 with TRBJ1-2; TRBD1 matches at 9 bases. This CDR3 spans 13 amino acids. After removal of 5 bases from V and 8 bases from J, the junction contained 6 bases not matched to a gene. Germline V CDR1 and CDR2: MNHNY, SVGAGI (reference sequence). This chain's CDR3 is CASSRTGDEGYTF. The CDR3 DNA reads as TGTGCCAGCAGTCGGACAGGGGATGAAGGCTACACCTTC.

This clonotype was counted between two and nine times. V usage is TRBV14 and J usage is TRBJ2-7; D gene unclear. The V and J ends lost 4 bases and 7 bases respectively, with 23 bases between them. The CDR3 is 16 residues long. Per the germline V gene, CDR1 is SGHDN and CDR2 is FVKESK. CDR3 sequence: CASSPTTTPDVREQYF. For the CDR3, the DNA is TGTGCCAGCAGCCCCACAACAACCCCGGACGTCCGGGAGCAGTACTTC.

Worth noting for this clonotype: A junction end diverges from the germline sequence, so it may reflect a read error. J is TRBJ2-1 and V is TRBV5-1; possibly TRBD1 for D (5 bases). CDR3 length: 15 amino acids. CDR1 is SGHRS, CDR2 YFSETQ, per germline. The CDR3 region is CASSLDSPSYNAQFF. CDR3 nucleotide sequence: TGCGCCAGCAGCTTAGACAGTCCCTCCTACAATGCGCAGTTCTTC.

The table lists this clonotype with a few counts. A much more abundant neighbour one base away suggests this may be a read error. The gene calls are TRBV12-3 or TRBV12-4 and TRBJ2-1; TRBD1 matches 9 bases. The CDR3 has 15 residues. J gave up 6 bases and V 5 bases, and 8 bases lay outside the gene matches. The CDR3 spells CASSAQGQGVNEQFF. CDR3 coding DNA: TGTGCCAGCAGTGCACAGGGACAGGGAGTCAATGAGCAGTTCTTC.

The sample holds one count of this clonotype. V is TRBV30 and J is TRBJ1-4; 7 nucleotides align to TRBD1. CDR1 GTSNPN and CDR2 SVGIG come from the germline V gene (reference sequence). The trim removed 1 base at V and 8 bases at J, leaving 4 bases unmatched. The CDR3 is 13 amino acids. DNA of the CDR3: TGTGCCTGGAGTGGCAAACAGGGGGAAAAACTGTTTTTT. Protein: CAWSGKQGEKLFF.

As regards this clonotype: One end of the junction varies from germline; a read error may be responsible. The chain uses TRBV10-3 and TRBJ2-2; 11 positions agree with TRBD2. Germline loops: CDR1 ENHRY, CDR2 SYGVKD. The CDR3 totals 15 residues. CDR3 loop: CVIRDSGRATGELFF. The CDR3 DNA reads as TGTGTCATCAGAGATAGCGGGAGGGCCACCGGGGAACTGTTTTTT.

With regard to this clonotype: Mismatch with germline at one junction end may stem from a read error. The J gene is TRBJ2-7, the V gene TRBV12-3 or TRBV12-4, with 8 bases matching TRBD1. The CDR3 extends over 15 amino acids. DNA for the CDR3: TGTACCAGCAGTTCTACCGGGACAGGACTCTACGAACAGTACTTC. This sequence encodes CTSSSTGTGLYEQYF.

In this sample, this clonotype turned up many times. The rearrangement joins TRBV4-2 to TRBJ2-2; possibly TRBD1 or TRBD2 for D (6 bases each). Looked up from germline, CDR1 is LGHNA and CDR2 is YNFKEQ. The CDR3 runs to 17 residues. The ends were cut back, 1 base at V and 4 bases at J, with 16 bases in the middle. Written as DNA, the CDR3 is TGTGCCAGCAGCCAAGCTTCGGGGGCCGCGATCACCGGGGAGCTGTTTTTT. Its protein is CASSQASGAAITGELFF.

This clonotype occurred a few times. The V call is TRBV6-5, the J call TRBJ2-1; maybe TRBD2 (6 bases). This CDR3 contains 15 residues. V dropped 0 bases and J dropped 4 bases, with 10 bases sitting between them. CDR1 is MNHEY, CDR2 SVGAGI, per germline. This CDR3 is CASSYSRDSYNEQFF. The CDR3 DNA sequence: TGTGCCAGCAGTTACTCCAGGGACTCGTACAATGAGCAGTTCTTC.